A selection of T cell receptor beta chains follows, all from one sample in a study of T cell responses to AZD1222 COVID-19 vaccine. Assay: immunoSEQ multiplex PCR; the TCRdb copy retains only in-frame clones and omits some. The table shows about 180,000 clones, with about 91% occurring only once. The input for sequencing was peripheral blood, taken on day 0 of AZD1222 vaccination. Receptor source: an adult in good health. Both conserved end residues are part of each CDR3. The D gene is left open where the match is weak. Not all rows give a size; the values are once, few, many and, for expanded clones, a class.

.	TRBV18	TRBJ1-1	.	TGTGCCAGCTCACTTCAGGAGCGGGGTGAAGCTTTCTTT	CASSLQERGEAFF
.	TRBV10-3	TRBJ1-2	.	TGTGCCATCAGTGGGGAGGCCTATGGCTACACCTTC	CAISGEAYGYTF
.	TRBV2	TRBJ2-3	.	TGTGCCAGCAGTGAAGCGGGGGGAGGCACAGATACGCAGTATTTT	CASSEAGGGTDTQYF
.	TRBV4-2	TRBJ1-1	.	TGTGCCAGCAGCCCGAGTGAGCCTGAAGCTTTCTTT	CASSPSEPEAFF
.	TRBV7-8	TRBJ1-1	.	TGTGCCAGCAGCCCCAATAGCCTACAGAGAAAGAACACTGAAGCTTTCTTT	CASSPNSLQRKNTEAFF
.	TRBV28	TRBJ1-5	.	TGTGCCAGCAGGAGAGGGACATCGGAGCCCCAGCATTTT	CASRRGTSEPQHF
.	TRBV28	TRBJ1-2	.	TGTGCCAGCAGTTTAGCAGGGGTGGTATCGGGCTACACCTTC	CASSLAGVVSGYTF
TRBD2	TRBV30	TRBJ2-5	.	TGTGCCTGGAGTGTCCTAGCGGGGGGGCCGGGAGAGACCCAGTACTTC	CAWSVLAGGPGETQYF
.	TRBV19	TRBJ1-2	.	TGTGCCAGTAGTCTACGACACAGTTCTTATGGCTACACCTTC	CASSLRHSSYGYTF
.	TRBV10-2	TRBJ1-5	.	TGCGCCAGCAGTGAAACAGGGACACCATCATCGCCCCAGCATTTT	CASSETGTPSSPQHF
.	TRBV7-9	TRBJ2-3	.	TGTGCCAGCAGCTTACTGGGGGGGCCGCAAGATACGCAGTATTTT	CASSLLGGPQDTQYF
.	TRBV5-1	TRBJ2-3	.	TGCGCCAGCAGCTTGGCTCTGGGCCGAGGGGCAGATACGCAGTATTTT	CASSLALGRGADTQYF
TRBD1	TRBV9	TRBJ1-6	.	TGTGCCAGCAGTATAACAGGGGAGTATTCACCCCTCCACTTT	CASSITGEYSPLHF
TRBD2	TRBV29-1	TRBJ2-7	.	TGCAGCGCAAGTAGCGGGAGGGCCTCGGGGCAGTACTTC	CSASSGRASGQYF
TRBD1	TRBV13	TRBJ2-7	.	TGTGCCAGCAGCCGCTACTACCCCGTCGGACAGGGCGGCCGGGAGCAGTACTTC	CASSRYYPVGQGGREQYF
.	TRBV18	TRBJ1-4	.	TGTGCCAGCTCACCAACCAATGAAAAACTGTTTTTT	CASSPTNEKLFF
TRBD2	TRBV28	TRBJ2-1	.	TGTGCCAGCAGCTTTCTCCGGGGGGGTTACAATGAGCAGTTCTTC	CASSFLRGGYNEQFF
.	TRBV4-1	TRBJ2-1	.	TGCGCCAGCAGCCAAGAAGACTCGCGCAATGAGCAGTTCTTC	CASSQEDSRNEQFF
.	TRBV11-3	TRBJ2-3	few	TGTGCCAGCAGCTTGGGGCGCACAGATACGCAGTATTTT	CASSLGRTDTQYF
TRBD1	TRBV7-9	TRBJ1-4	.	TGTGCCAGCAGCTTGGACAGGGGGCGCGGGGGTGAAAAACTGTTTTTT	CASSLDRGRGGEKLFF
TRBD1	TRBV10-1	TRBJ2-7	once	TGCGCCAGCAGTGAATGGTCCGGGACAGGGATCGAGCAGTACTTC	CASSEWSGTGIEQYF
TRBD1	TRBV6-5	TRBJ2-7	.	TGTGCCAGCAGCTCCGGGACAGGATCTACCTACGAGCAGTACTTC	CASSSGTGSTYEQYF
.	TRBV7-2	TRBJ1-5	.	TGTGCCAGCTCTATCTCGGGGGGCGGCAATCAGCCCCAGCATTTT	CASSISGGGNQPQHF
TRBD1	TRBV6-2/TRBV6-3	TRBJ1-2	.	TGTGCCAGCAGTTATCCCGGGACAGGGCGTCGAGGCTACACCTTC	CASSYPGTGRRGYTF
TRBD1	TRBV10-3	TRBJ1-6	.	TGTGCCATCAGTGAGCCCGGACAGGAAAATTCACCCCTCCACTTT	CAISEPGQENSPLHF
.	TRBV3-1/TRBV3-2	TRBJ2-4	.	TGTGCCAGCAGCCGTCGAGTGGAAGCCAAAAACATTCAGTACTTC	CASSRRVEAKNIQYF
.	TRBV28	TRBJ1-5	.	TGTGCCAGCATCCTGAGGGGTAGCAATCAGCCCCAGCATTTT	CASILRGSNQPQHF
TRBD2	TRBV18	TRBJ2-1	.	TGTGCCAGCTCACCACCTAGCGGGAGAAATAGTGAGCAGTTCTTC	CASSPPSGRNSEQFF
.	TRBV5-1	TRBJ1-2	few	TGCGCCAGCAGCTCGGGACACGAGACAGATGGCTACACCTTC	CASSSGHETDGYTF
.	TRBV5-1	TRBJ2-7	.	TGCGCCAGCAGCCCTAGTCGGGGCGAGCAGTACTTC	CASSPSRGEQYF
.	TRBV11-2	TRBJ1-2	.	TGTGCCAGCAGCCCCATTACGAGAGATGGCTACACCTTC	CASSPITRDGYTF
.	TRBV5-1	TRBJ1-5	.	TGCGCCAGCAGCTTGGGGAAGGGGCAGCCCCAGCATTTT	CASSLGKGQPQHF
.	TRBV3-1/TRBV3-2	TRBJ2-2	.	TGTGCCAGCAGCCAAGAACGGTACTCGAACACCGGGGAGCTGTTTTTT	CASSQERYSNTGELFF
.	TRBV21-1	TRBJ2-6	.	TGTGCCAGCAGCCCAAACGATCCCAGGGGGCCTGGGGCCAACGTCCTGACTTTC	CASSPNDPRGPGANVLTF
.	TRBV7-2	TRBJ1-2	.	TGTGCCAGCAGCTTAGCCACAGCAAGGGTTAACTATGGCTACACCTTC	CASSLATARVNYGYTF
.	TRBV6-2/TRBV6-3	TRBJ1-2	.	TGTGCCAGCAGTTACTCCCCGGGACGACTCCCCGGCTACACCTTC	CASSYSPGRLPGYTF
.	TRBV4-1	TRBJ2-2	.	TGCGCCAGCAGCCAAGAAGGCTTCACCGGGGAGCTGTTTTTT	CASSQEGFTGELFF
.	TRBV10-1	TRBJ1-1	once	TGCGCCAGCAGTCCGCCGGGGATGAACACTGAAGCTTTCTTT	CASSPPGMNTEAFF
.	TRBV11-3	TRBJ1-3	.	TGTGCCAGCAGTAACGGAGGAAGCTCTGGAAACACCATATATTTT	CASSNGGSSGNTIYF
.	TRBV6-5	TRBJ1-3	.	TGTGCCAGCAGTTTACGACAGCTTACTGGAAACACCATATATTTT	CASSLRQLTGNTIYF
.	TRBV28	TRBJ1-5	.	TGTGCCAGCAGACTAGGGGGTAAGAATCAGCCCCAGCATTTT	CASRLGGKNQPQHF